The rows below give T cell receptor beta chains drawn from one sample of a study of molecular identifiers for immune sequencing clone quantification. In TCRdb, the PCR reads were re-called with MiXCR into one record per CDR3 protein. In the table there are hundreds of thousands of distinct CDR3 sequences, 25% of which are singletons. Sequencing was carried out using naive CD8+ T cells from blood, with Jurkat cell RNA spiked in. These receptors were collected from a human donor in good health. Some libraries in this study had Jurkat cell RNA spiked in. The CDR3 runs from the conserved cysteine through the conserved F or W. D genes are given only for firm matches. Clone size, where shown, is once, few, many, or a class for clones that have expanded.

J: TRBJ2-7; D: TRBD2; V: TRBV20-1; size: NA; CDR3: CSARGTSGSVYEQYF; DNA: TGCAGTGCTAGAGGGACTAGCGGGAGTGTGTACGAGCAGTACTTC
J: TRBJ2-3; D: NA; V: TRBV19; size: NA; CDR3: CASSLGAGVPDTQYF; DNA: TGTGCCAGTAGTCTCGGGGCAGGGGTTCCAGATACGCAGTATTTT
J: TRBJ2-1; D: NA; V: TRBV7-9; size: NA; CDR3: CASSFTQEQFF; DNA: TGTGCCAGCAGCTTTACCCAGGAGCAGTTCTTC
J: TRBJ2-4; D: TRBD2; V: TRBV3-1; size: NA; CDR3: CASSQGTSGNLAKNIQYF; DNA: TGTGCCAGCAGCCAAGGGACTAGCGGGAATCTAGCCAAAAACATTCAGTACTTC
J: TRBJ2-2; D: NA; V: TRBV4-3; size: many; CDR3: CASSPASWTGELFF; DNA: TGCGCCAGCAGTCCGGCTAGCTGGACCGGGGAGCTGTTTTTT
J: TRBJ2-7; D: NA; V: TRBV2; size: few; CDR3: CASSEGSGINEQYF; DNA: TGTGCCAGCAGTGAAGGGTCAGGGATCAACGAGCAGTACTTC
J: TRBJ2-7; D: NA; V: TRBV27; size: NA; CDR3: CASGTPYEQYF; DNA: TGTGCCAGCGGGACCCCCTACGAGCAGTACTTC
J: TRBJ2-7; D: NA; V: TRBV11-2; size: NA; CDR3: CASSLGLGIYEQYF; DNA: TGTGCCAGCAGCTTGGGGTTGGGGATTTACGAGCAGTACTTC
J: TRBJ2-3; D: TRBD2; V: TRBV10-3; size: NA; CDR3: CAISESELAGGADTQYF; DNA: TGTGCCATCAGTGAGTCCGAACTAGCGGGGGGGGCAGATACGCAGTATTTT
J: TRBJ1-1; D: NA; V: TRBV4-1; size: few; CDR3: CASSQDPGAGTEAFF; DNA: TGCGCCAGCAGCCAAGATCCAGGGGCGGGGACTGAAGCTTTCTTT
J: TRBJ1-5; D: TRBD1; V: TRBV20-1; size: many; CDR3: CSAIGQGSSQPQHF; DNA: TGCAGTGCTATCGGACAGGGGTCTAGTCAGCCCCAGCATTTT
J: TRBJ2-7; D: NA; V: TRBV27; size: NA; CDR3: CASSLRGAVYNEQYF; DNA: TGTGCCAGCAGTTTACGGGGGGCGGTCTACAACGAGCAGTACTTC